The T cell receptor beta chain under discussion was sequenced for a study of patients and donors after allogeneic stem cell transplantation. TCRdb processed the RT-PCR reads anew with MiXCR; each CDR3 protein has one entry. Of about a million distinct CDR3 sequences in the sample, about a sixth were seen once. The sequencing input was blood, either unsorted or a sorted T cell fraction (not recorded which). This clonotype was obtained from a human donor who was either an allogeneic HSCT recipient or a stem cell or donor lymphocyte infusion donor (not recorded which). It is not recorded whose cells these are; they may come from a transplant donor.

DNA of the CDR3: TGTGCCACCAGTGAACAGGGGTTAGGAAACACTGAAGCTTTCTTT. This gives the protein CATSEQGLGNTEAFF. V is TRBV24-1 and J is TRBJ1-1; 7 positions match TRBD1. There are 15 residues in the CDR3. The junction had 6 bases not matched to a gene; V was cut back by 4 bases and J by 2 bases. Germline V CDR1 and CDR2: KGHDR, SFDVKD.